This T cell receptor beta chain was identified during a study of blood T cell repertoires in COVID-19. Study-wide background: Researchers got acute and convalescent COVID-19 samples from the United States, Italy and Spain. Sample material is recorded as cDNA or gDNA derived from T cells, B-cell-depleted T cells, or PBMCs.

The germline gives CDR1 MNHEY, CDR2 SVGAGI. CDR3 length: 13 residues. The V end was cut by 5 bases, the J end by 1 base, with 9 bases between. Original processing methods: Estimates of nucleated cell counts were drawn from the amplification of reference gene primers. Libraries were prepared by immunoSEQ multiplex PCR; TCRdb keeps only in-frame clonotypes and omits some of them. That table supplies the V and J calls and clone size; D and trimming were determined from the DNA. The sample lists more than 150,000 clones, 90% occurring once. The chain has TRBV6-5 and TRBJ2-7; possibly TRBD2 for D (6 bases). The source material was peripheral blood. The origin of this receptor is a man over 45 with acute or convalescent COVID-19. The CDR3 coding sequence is TGTGCCAGCAGTCCACGGGGGTCCTACGAGCAGTACGTC. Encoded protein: CASSPRGSYEQYV.